These T cell receptor beta chains were read from a single sample in a study of blood T cell repertoires in COVID-19. TCRdb's table, derived via immunoSEQ multiplex PCR, lists solely in-frame clones and lacks some. Among approximately 150,000 clones listed, 80% to 85% were seen once. Specimen: peripheral blood. These receptors all stem from a man in his 60s with acute or convalescent COVID-19. Each CDR3 is given with its conserved first and last residue. D genes are given only for firm matches. Not all rows give a size; the values are once, few, many and, for expanded clones, a class.

D gene	V gene	clone size	J gene	CDR3 DNA	CDR3 protein
TRBD2	TRBV11-2	many	TRBJ2-1	TGTGCCAGCAGCCCTCAAACTAGCGGGGGGGAATATGAGCAGTTCTTC	CASSPQTSGGEYEQFF
NA	TRBV5-4	NA	TRBJ2-3	TGTGCCAGCAGCCCGGGGTCGAATACGCAGTATTTT	CASSPGSNTQYF
TRBD1	TRBV28	NA	TRBJ1-3	TGTGCCAGCACCTCAGGGGGCAACTCTGGAAACACCATATATTTT	CASTSGGNSGNTIYF
NA	TRBV5-1	NA	TRBJ1-1	TGCGCCAGCAGCTGGGGGGGAACAAACACTGAAGCTTTCTTT	CASSWGGTNTEAFF
NA	TRBV5-4	few	TRBJ2-1	TGTGCCAGCAGCTCCAGACTCTCGGAGCAGTTCTTC	CASSSRLSEQFF
TRBD1	TRBV5-1	NA	TRBJ1-2	TGCGCCAGCAGCTTAGGGGACAGGACTAACTATGGCTACACCTTC	CASSLGDRTNYGYTF
NA	TRBV25-1	few	TRBJ2-7	TGTGCCAGCAGTGACAACTTGGCCTACGAGCAGTACTTC	CASSDNLAYEQYF
TRBD1	TRBV5-1	once	TRBJ1-6	TGCGCCAGCAGCTTGGGGACAGGGGGTAATTCACCCCTCCACTTT	CASSLGTGGNSPLHF
NA	TRBV6-5	NA	TRBJ1-5	TGTGCCAGCAGTTACTCAGAGGGCATAAGCAATCAGCCCCAGCATTTT	CASSYSEGISNQPQHF
TRBD1	TRBV29-1	once	TRBJ2-7	TGCAGCGTTGAGGGACAGGGGGGGTACGAGCAGTACTTC	CSVEGQGGYEQYF
TRBD2	TRBV5-1	NA	TRBJ2-1	TGCGCCAGCAGCTACCGGACTAGCGGGACCTACAATGAGCAGTTCTTC	CASSYRTSGTYNEQFF
NA	TRBV19	NA	TRBJ1-1	TGTGCCAGTAGTAAGGACAGGAACACTGAAGCTTTCTTT	CASSKDRNTEAFF
TRBD1	TRBV20-1	NA	TRBJ1-2	TGCAGTGCTAGTAACAGGGGAACTGGTAAGGATGGCTACACCTTC	CSASNRGTGKDGYTF
NA	TRBV11-3	NA	TRBJ1-1	TGTGCCAGCAGCCATAGTGATCGCACTGAAGCTTTCTTT	CASSHSDRTEAFF
TRBD1	TRBV6-6	NA	TRBJ1-2	TGTGCCAGCAGTTCACAGGGGTTCGATGGCTACACCTTC	CASSSQGFDGYTF
TRBD1	TRBV28	few	TRBJ1-2	TGTGCCAGCAGGACCGGGACAGGGGCCACCTACTATGGCTACACCTTC	CASRTGTGATYYGYTF
TRBD1	TRBV7-8	once	TRBJ1-1	TGTGCCAGCAGCGCATGGACAGGGGGCAAGAACACTGAAGCTTTCTTT	CASSAWTGGKNTEAFF
NA	TRBV3-1/TRBV3-2	NA	TRBJ1-3	TGTGCCAGCAGCCCCACACACCTCAGCTCTGGAAACACCATATATTTT	CASSPTHLSSGNTIYF
NA	TRBV7-9	NA	TRBJ2-7	TGTGCCAGCAGCACTGGGAGGACGAGCTCCTACGAGCAGTACTTC	CASSTGRTSSYEQYF
NA	TRBV7-3	NA	TRBJ2-5	TGTGCCAGCAGCCCCCGTTCACTAGTCGGGGAGACCCAGTACTTC	CASSPRSLVGETQYF
TRBD2	TRBV7-9	many	TRBJ2-7	TGTGCCAGCAGCTGGGTGCGGGGGGGAACCTACGAGCAGTACTTC	CASSWVRGGTYEQYF
NA	TRBV6-2/TRBV6-3	NA	TRBJ2-1	TGTGCCAGCAGTTACGCAGGGTACAATGAGCAGTTCTTC	CASSYAGYNEQFF
TRBD1	TRBV6-5	NA	TRBJ1-1	TGTGCCAGCAGCTACCCGGGACAGCCACGTGAAGCTTTCTTT	CASSYPGQPREAFF
NA	TRBV6-5	NA	TRBJ1-5	TGTGCCAGCGAATTAGTTAGCAATCAGCCCCAGCATTTT	CASELVSNQPQHF
NA	TRBV2	NA	TRBJ1-4	TGTGCCAGCAGTGTAAGAGACCTCGGGGAAAAACTGTTTTTT	CASSVRDLGEKLFF
NA	TRBV9	NA	TRBJ2-5	TGTGCCAGCAGCGTAGACAGCCATCAGACCCAGTACTTC	CASSVDSHQTQYF
TRBD1	TRBV28	NA	TRBJ1-5	TGTGCCAGCAGTGACAGGGGAGGGAATCAGCCCCAGCATTTT	CASSDRGGNQPQHF
TRBD1	TRBV5-1	NA	TRBJ2-2	TGCGCCAGCAGCAGGACAGGAGTAACCGGGGAGCTGTTTTTT	CASSRTGVTGELFF
NA	TRBV29-1	NA	TRBJ2-7	TGCAGCGTTGACGACGGGAGCTCCTACGAGCAGTACTTC	CSVDDGSSYEQYF
TRBD2	TRBV20-1	NA	TRBJ2-3	TGCAGTGCTAGTAAGCGGGAGGGCTCCATCACAGATACGCAGTATTTT	CSASKREGSITDTQYF
TRBD1	TRBV10-1	NA	TRBJ1-3	TGCGCCAGCAGTGAAAAGGACAGGGGGTGTATCCGAAACACCATATATTTT	CASSEKDRGCIRNTIYF
NA	TRBV6-6	NA	TRBJ2-7	TGTGCCAGCAAAGGGGGAGCCTACGAGCAGTACTTC	CASKGGAYEQYF
TRBD2	TRBV7-9	few	TRBJ2-2	TGTGCCAGCATCCCCGGGGGGGCCGGGGAGCTGTTTTTT	CASIPGGAGELFF
TRBD1	TRBV9	NA	TRBJ2-2	TGTGCCACAGGACAGGGACCAAGCGGGGAGCTGTTTTTT	CATGQGPSGELFF
NA	TRBV4-1	NA	TRBJ1-4	TGCGCCAGCAGCCAAATACAGGGATCTAATGAAAAACTGTTTTTT	CASSQIQGSNEKLFF
TRBD1	TRBV30	NA	TRBJ1-2	TGTGCCTGGGACAGGGGATATGGCTACACCTTC	CAWDRGYGYTF
TRBD2	TRBV7-6	many	TRBJ2-7	TGTGCCAGCAGCCCCGTGGGACTAGCGGGAGTCGCCGAGCAGTACTTC	CASSPVGLAGVAEQYF
NA	TRBV20-1	NA	TRBJ2-3	TGCAGTGTAAGTACGGTAACGCAGTATTTT	CSVSTVTQYF
NA	TRBV19	NA	TRBJ1-6	TGTGCCAGTAGTATCCAGGGTGGGAATTCACCCCTCCACTTT	CASSIQGGNSPLHF
NA	TRBV19	NA	TRBJ2-3	TGTGCCAGTAGTATCGGGGTCGGAGATACGCAGTATTTT	CASSIGVGDTQYF